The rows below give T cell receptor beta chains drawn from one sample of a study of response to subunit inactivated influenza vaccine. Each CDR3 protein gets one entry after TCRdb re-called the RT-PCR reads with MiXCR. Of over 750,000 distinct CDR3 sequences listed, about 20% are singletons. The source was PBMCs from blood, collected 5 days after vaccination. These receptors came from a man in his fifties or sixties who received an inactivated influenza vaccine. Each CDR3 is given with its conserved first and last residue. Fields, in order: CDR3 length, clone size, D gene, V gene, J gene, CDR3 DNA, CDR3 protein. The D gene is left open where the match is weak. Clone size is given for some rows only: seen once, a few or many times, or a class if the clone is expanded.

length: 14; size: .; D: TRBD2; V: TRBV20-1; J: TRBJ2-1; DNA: TGCAGTGCTATTAGCGGGATAAGGGCCGGTGAGCAGTTCTTC; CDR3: CSAISGIRAGEQFF
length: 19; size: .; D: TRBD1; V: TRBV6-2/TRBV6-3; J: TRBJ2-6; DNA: TGTGCCAGCAGTTCTCGCCGGGACAGGGCCTTCTCTGGGGCCAACGTCCTGACTTTC; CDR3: CASSSRRDRAFSGANVLTF
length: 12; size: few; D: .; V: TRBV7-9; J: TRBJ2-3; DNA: TGTGCCAGCAGCCCCACGGCAGATACGCAGTATTTT; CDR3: CASSPTADTQYF
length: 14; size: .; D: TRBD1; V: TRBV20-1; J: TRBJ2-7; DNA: TGCAGTGCCTACCCCAGGGGGTCAGGCTACGAGCAGTACTTC; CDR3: CSAYPRGSGYEQYF
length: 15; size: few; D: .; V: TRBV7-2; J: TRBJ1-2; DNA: TGTGCCAGCAGCTTAGGGGTGACGACTAACTATGGCTACACCTTC; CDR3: CASSLGVTTNYGYTF
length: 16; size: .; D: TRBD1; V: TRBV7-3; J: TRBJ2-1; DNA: TGTGCCAGCAGCTCCCAGGGGGCAGGGCTCTACAATGAGCAGTTCTTC; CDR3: CASSSQGAGLYNEQFF
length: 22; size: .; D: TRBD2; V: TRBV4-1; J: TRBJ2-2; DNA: TGCGCCAGCAGCCAAGAAAGACTAGAGCGTCTAGCGGGGGGCCCGACCACCGGGGAGCTGTTTTTT; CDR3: CASSQERLERLAGGPTTGELFF
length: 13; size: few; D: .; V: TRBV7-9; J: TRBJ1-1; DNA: TGTGCCAGCAGCTCACTACGGAACACTGAAGCTTTCTTT; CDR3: CASSSLRNTEAFF
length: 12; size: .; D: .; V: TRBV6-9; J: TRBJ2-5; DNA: TGTGAAGACGAACGGACGGAAGAGACCCAGTACTTC; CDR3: CEDERTEETQYF
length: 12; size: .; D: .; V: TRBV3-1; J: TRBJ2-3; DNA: TGTGCCAGCAAGGCAGGGTCAGATACGCAGTATTTT; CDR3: CASKAGSDTQYF